The clone carrying this TCR beta chain has at least ten counts. Antigen unknown. Germline assignment: CDR1 LNHNV and CDR2 YYDKDF (reference sequence). The CDR3 loop spans 13 amino acids. V dropped 0 bases and J dropped 2 bases, with 5 bases sitting between them. The data derive from a study of blood T cells in healthy people across ages. General study findings and limits: Not knowing donor CMV status may have confounded expanded clonotype changes.

Sample-barcoded 5' priming and a J-beta primer mix drove a second PCR of roughly 7 to 11 cycles. There were at least 2.5 million CDR3-containing paired-end reads obtained from each sample. TCRdb used MiXCR to reprocess the 5' RACE reads, holding one entry per CDR3 protein. The sample has more than 750,000 distinct CDR3 sequences; around 29% are singletons. Donors were systemically healthy Caucasian individuals from Russia aged about 6 to 95 years. Each sample provided at least 6 micrograms of extracted total RNA. This sample also appeared in a second study, on T cells of mothers and their children.

The sample was blood. This chain links TRBV15 with TRBJ2-7, with unresolved D. This clonotype originated in a woman in her thirties or forties in good health. CDR3 sequence reads: CATSREGAYEQYF. The CDR3, as DNA: TGTGCCACCAGCAGAGAAGGAGCCTACGAGCAGTACTTC.